Given below is one T cell receptor beta chain in context. Germline V gives CDR1 SGHDT, CDR2 YYEEEE. The CDR3 totals 17 residues. V lost 4 bases and J lost 3; bases outside the gene matches: 7. Methods used by the authors: How many nucleated cells were present was estimated from reference gene primer amplification. Libraries were prepared by immunoSEQ multiplex PCR; TCRdb keeps only in-frame clonotypes and omits some of them. That table furnishes V, J and clone size, whereas the DNA furnished D and trimming. Of some 150,000 clones in the sample, about 82% were seen once. The sample belongs to a study of blood T cell repertoires in COVID-19. In the study overall: Sites across the United States, Italy and Spain contributed samples from acute and convalescent COVID-19.

This receptor was obtained from a woman aged 60 to 75 with acute or convalescent COVID-19. The sample comprised peripheral blood. The rearrangement joins TRBV5-6 to TRBJ2-3, with 14 positions matching TRBD2. CDR3 sequence: CASSGRRLAGGTDTQYF. The CDR3 DNA reads TGTGCCAGCAGCGGACGGAGACTAGCGGGGGGGACAGATACGCAGTATTTT.